The 21 T cell receptor beta chains presented below share a single source sample, sequenced in a study of blood T cell repertoires in COVID-19. Profiling relied on immunoSEQ multiplex PCR, and the TCRdb table lists in-frame clones only, not all of them. The sample has 55,000 to 75,000 clones; approximately 84% are singletons. The sample taken for sequencing was peripheral blood. The receptors come from a man aged 60 to 69 with COVID-19, enrolled during active disease.

This sequence joins TRBV6-2 or TRBV6-3 and TRBJ1-1; weak D call: TRBD1 (5 bases). Germline CDR1 and CDR2: MNHEY and SVGEGT. There are 18 residues in the CDR3. V gave up 0 bases and J gave up 5 bases, with 22 bases separating them. The CDR3 coding sequence is TGTGCCAGCAGTTACTCGCCCCTTAATCCGGCAGGGAAGACTGAAGCTTTCTTT. It translates to CASSYSPLNPAGKTEAFF.

This clone appeared a few times. This sequence joins TRBV19 and TRBJ1-3; 7 bases line up with TRBD1. This CDR3 spans 15 amino acids. CDR1 and CDR2 (germline): LNHDA, SQIVND (reference sequence). V lost 6 bases, J lost 2 bases, and 7 bases stayed unmatched. This CDR3 reads CASRPDRHPGNTIYF. CDR3 bases: TGTGCCAGTAGGCCGGACAGGCACCCTGGAAACACCATATATTTT.

The genes are TRBV2 and TRBJ1-5, with 8 bases matching TRBD1. The V and J ends lost 6 bases and 2 bases, in that order; junction bases with no gene match: 6. The V gene's germline CDR1 is SNHLY and CDR2 FYNNEI. CDR3 length equals 15 residues. The CDR3 nucleotides read TGTGCCAGCAGCGATGACAGGGGAGGCAATCAGCCCCAGCATTTT. It specifies CASSDDRGGNQPQHF.

The chain employs TRBV19 and TRBJ1-2, with TRBD1 matching 7 bases. Germline CDR1 and CDR2: LNHDA and SQIVND (reference sequence). The CDR3 loop spans 14 amino acids. J gave up 6 bases and V 4 bases, and 8 bases lay outside the gene matches. The CDR3 reads CASSRSGGWDGYTF. DNA of the CDR3: TGTGCCAGTAGTAGGTCAGGGGGGTGGGATGGCTACACCTTC.

The chain recombines TRBV12-3 or TRBV12-4 with TRBJ1-5; D is undetermined. Trimming stripped 7 bases from V and 7 bases from J, with 14 bases between. The CDR3 runs 13 residues. Here the CDR3 reads CASTERAKQPQHF. In nucleotides, the CDR3 is TGTGCCAGCACGGAGAGGGCAAAGCAGCCCCAGCATTTT.

The rearrangement uses TRBV21-1 and TRBJ2-1; the tabulated D call, TRBD2, remains unverified against the DNA. TRBV21-1 is given as a pseudogene. The CDR3 loop spans 17 amino acids. CDR3 nucleotide sequence: TGTGCCAGCAGCAAAGAAGCCCCCGGGAGCTCCTACAATGAGCAGTTCTTC. Translated, it gives CASSKEAPGSSYNEQFF.

This chain links TRBV4-2 with TRBJ1-2; no clear D gene. Per germline, CDR1 LGHNA and CDR2 YNFKEQ. The CDR3 covers 16 residues. The V and J ends lost 0 bases and 4 bases respectively, with 15 bases between them. DNA of the CDR3: TGTGCCAGCAGCCAAGATCTGGGCCCCCTGGTCTATGGCTACACCTTC. As protein: CASSQDLGPLVYGYTF.

CDR3 in amino acids: CASSPTGYEQYF. In nucleotides, the CDR3 is TGTGCCAGTAGTCCTACAGGGTACGAGCAGTACTTC. This chain links TRBV19 with TRBJ2-7, with D tentatively TRBD1 (6 bases). The CDR3 covers 12 residues. Germline V lookup: CDR1 LNHDA, CDR2 SQIVND (reference sequence). V was cut by 5 bases and J by 4 bases, with 9 bases left in between.

The V call is TRBV12-3 or TRBV12-4, the J call TRBJ2-1; possibly TRBD2 for D (7 bases). V lost 6 bases and J 6 bases, leaving 12 bases between the germline ends. The CDR3 contains 13 residues. The CDR3 reads CASRGGALNEQFF. As DNA, the CDR3 is TGTGCCAGCAGGGGGGGGGCGCTCAATGAGCAGTTCTTC.

The rearrangement uses TRBV9 and TRBJ1-2, with D perhaps TRBD1 (5 bases). The CDR3 runs 13 residues. CDR1 SGDLS and CDR2 YYNGEE come from the germline V gene. Trimming removed 3 bases at V and 4 bases at J, with 10 bases between. The CDR3 protein is CASSARQSYGYTF. The CDR3 nucleotides are TGTGCCAGCAGCGCCCGACAGAGCTATGGCTACACCTTC.

This clone was seen only a few times. In the same sample, other DNA sequences code for this CDR3. The CDR3 sequence: CASSQDLGNTEAFF. In DNA, the CDR3 is TGCGCCAGCAGCCAAGATCTAGGGAACACTGAAGCTTTCTTT. The chain has TRBV4-1 and TRBJ1-1; no reliable D call. This CDR3 contains 14 residues. Between the trimmed V and J ends, which lost 0 bases and 1 base, there was a span of 6 bases. The germline V gene encodes CDR1 MGHRA and CDR2 YSYEKL.

The chain is built from TRBV29-1 and TRBJ2-3; 7 bases are shared with TRBD2. Unmatched junction bases numbered 7, after V lost 0 bases and J lost 1 base. CDR3 length equals 16 residues. CDR1 SQVTM and CDR2 ANQGSEA come from the germline V gene. CDR3 nucleotides: TGCAGCGTTGAAGATTCTATGGGGGGGGGCACAGATACGCAGTATTTT. It specifies CSVEDSMGGGTDTQYF.

The V and J genes are TRBV2 and TRBJ2-1; the D gene is possibly TRBD2 (5 bases). CDR3 length: 15 amino acids. Germline CDR1 is SNHLY and CDR2 is FYNNEI. The ends were cut back, 5 bases at V and 1 base at J, with 12 bases in the middle. The CDR3 here is CASSLPGISYNEQFF. In DNA form, the CDR3 reads TGTGCCAGCAGTCTCCCGGGAATTTCCTACAATGAGCAGTTCTTC. Full variable domain (remainder filled in from reference TRBV2 and TRBJ2-1): EPEVTQTPSHQVTQMGQEVILRCVPISNHLYFYWYRQILGQKVEFLVSFYNNEISEKSEIFDDQFSVERPDGSNFTLKIRSTKLEDSAMYFCASSLPGISYNEQFFGPGTRLTVL.

The rearrangement joins TRBV11-2 to TRBJ1-6; possible D gene TRBD1, 6 bases. V was clipped by 6 bases and J by 8 bases, with 17 bases between them. This CDR3 is 15 amino acids long. From germline, CDR1 is SGHAT and CDR2 FQNNGV. The CDR3 coding sequence is TGTGCCAGCAGACGTGGGGGACAACTATATTCACCCCTCCACTTT. Translating gives CASRRGGQLYSPLHF.

The rearrangement uses TRBV2 and TRBJ1-5, with D possibly being TRBD1 (5 bases). Germline-derived CDR1 and CDR2 are SNHLY and FYNNEI. The CDR3 runs 15 residues. V lost 6 bases and J lost 0, with 12 bases in between. CDR3 DNA sequence: TGTGCCAGCAGCAAGACAGTAAATAGCAATCAGCCCCAGCATTTT. Its translation: CASSKTVNSNQPQHF.

J is TRBJ2-7 and V is TRBV18; TRBD1 agrees at 9 bases. The germline V gene encodes CDR1 KGHSH and CDR2 LQKENI. This CDR3 comprises 14 residues. V lost 6 bases and J lost 7; bases outside the gene matches: 10. Here the CDR3 DNA reads TGTGCCAGCTCGCGGACAGGGGTTGCTGGAGAGCAGTACTTC. Encoded protein: CASSRTGVAGEQYF.

This clone has just one count. The chain employs TRBV19 and TRBJ1-5; 10 nucleotides align to TRBD1. The trim removed 6 bases at V and 6 bases at J, leaving 8 bases unmatched. Germline CDR1 and CDR2: LNHDA and SQIVND (reference sequence). The CDR3 extends over 15 amino acids. The DNA for the CDR3 is TGTGCCAGTAGATCAACGGACAGGGGGGGTCAGCCCCAGCATTTT. It translates to CASRSTDRGGQPQHF.

This rearrangement joins TRBV3-1 (or the pseudogene TRBV3-2) to TRBJ1-6; D is ambiguous. CDR1 and CDR2 (germline): LGHDT, YNNKEL (reference sequence). This CDR3 comprises 16 residues. V was cut by 1 base and J by 10 bases, with 17 bases left in between. Here the CDR3 DNA reads TGTGCCAGCAGCCAAGTCTCCACGGGTTTACGGTCACCCCTCCACTTT. Translation: CASSQVSTGLRSPLHF.

The chain combines TRBV7-9 with TRBJ1-3; D call uncertain. The V gene lost 7 bases and the J gene lost 0 bases, with 10 bases spanning the gap. The CDR3 has 14 residues. Per the germline V gene, CDR1 is SEHNR and CDR2 is FQNEAQ (reference sequence). DNA for the CDR3: TGTGCCAGCAAGCTCGGGAGCTCTGGAAACACCATATATTTT. Protein product: CASKLGSSGNTIYF. Using reference TRBV7-9 and TRBJ1-3 for the parts outside the CDR3, the full variable domain is DTGVSQNPRHKITKRGQNVTFRCDPISEHNRLYWYRQTLGQGPEFLTYFQNEAQLEKSRLLSDRFSAERPKGSFSTLEIQRTEQGDSAMYLCASKLGSSGNTIYFGEGSWLTVV.

The chain carries TRBV11-2 and TRBJ2-7, with D uncertain. This CDR3 is built from 11 residues. Germline loops: CDR1 SGHAT, CDR2 FQNNGV. Trimming stripped 6 bases from V and 2 bases from J, with 5 bases between. Here the CDR3 reads CASSFTYEQYF. CDR3 in DNA: TGTGCCAGCAGTTTCACCTACGAGCAGTACTTC.

The chain is built from TRBV7-2 and TRBJ2-7; the D is unclear. Germline V CDR1 and CDR2: SGHTA, FQGNSA. Trimming removed 5 bases at V and 3 bases at J, with 11 bases between. The CDR3 runs 13 residues. CDR3 loop: CASSPQVYYEQYF. CDR3 nucleotide sequence: TGTGCCAGCAGCCCTCAGGTTTACTACGAGCAGTACTTC.